The 10 T cell receptor beta chains given below trace back to one sample, sequenced in a study of CD39 and CD103 CD8 tumor-infiltrating T cells. TCRdb keeps only in-frame clones here, not all; method: immunoSEQ multiplex PCR. The sample yields fewer than 5,000 clones, about 75% seen once. The source material was CD8+ T cells sorted from blood. Sample subset: total memory CD8 T cells (CD45RA-CCR7+/-) from blood or uninvolved lymph node. These receptors originate from a human donor with head and neck squamous cell carcinoma.

The chain recombines TRBV5-4 with TRBJ2-3; 7 bases map to TRBD2. The germline V gene has CDR1 SGHNT and CDR2 YYREEE (reference sequence). The CDR3 runs to 14 residues. V lost 2 bases to trimming and J lost 3 bases; unmatched junction nucleotides: 3. This CDR3 reads CASSFGAGTDTQYF. CDR3 DNA sequence: TGTGCCAGCAGCTTCGGAGCGGGGACAGATACGCAGTATTTT.

The genes are TRBV6-8 and TRBJ2-1; 8 bases line up with TRBD1. V lost 3 bases to trimming and J lost 15 bases; unmatched junction nucleotides: 4. CDR1 and CDR2 (germline): MNHGY, SAAAGT. The CDR3 runs 11 residues. The CDR3 nucleotides read TGTGCCAGCAGTTATGGACAGGGAGGGTTCTTC. This sequence encodes CASSYGQGGFF.

The chain recombines TRBV6-6 with TRBJ1-1; D ambiguous. The CDR3 length is 13 residues. Germline CDR1 is MNHNY and CDR2 is SVGAGI (reference sequence). V lost 0 bases to trimming and J lost 4 bases, with 6 bases between them. As DNA, the CDR3 is TGTGCCAGCAGTTACTCGAGTCCCACTGAAGCTTTCTTT. Translated, it gives CASSYSSPTEAFF.

The chain uses TRBV30 and TRBJ2-3; 10 bases fit TRBD1. The CDR3 sequence is 14 residues long. Per the germline V gene, CDR1 is GTSNPN and CDR2 is SVGIG (reference sequence). With V trimmed by 3 bases and J by 6 bases, 6 bases remained unmatched. For the CDR3, the DNA is TGTGCCTGGAGCCCGGGACAGGGGTCCGATACGCAGTATTTT. Translated, it gives CAWSPGQGSDTQYF.

The gene calls are TRBV2 and TRBJ2-5; tentative D call: TRBD1 (6 bases). Trimming shortened V by 3 bases and J by 2 bases, and 13 bases separated the two germline ends. The CDR3 loop spans 15 amino acids. Germline assignment: CDR1 SNHLY and CDR2 FYNNEI. Here the CDR3 DNA reads TGTGCCAGCAGTGACAGGGGAAGGCAACAAGAGACCCAGTACTTC. It codes for CASSDRGRQQETQYF.

The J gene is TRBJ2-7, the V gene TRBV4-2; weak D call: TRBD1 (6 bases). Germline V gene data show CDR1 as LGHNA and CDR2 as YNFKEQ. V was shortened by 0 bases and J by 2 bases, with 14 bases between the two germline ends. CDR3 length: 16 amino acids. The CDR3 DNA reads TGTGCCAGCAGCCAAGAAGAAGCGGACAGAGCCTACGAGCAGTACTTC. Translating it yields CASSQEEADRAYEQYF.

The rearrangement joins TRBV2 to TRBJ2-2; a possible D gene is TRBD1 (8 bases). This CDR3 comprises 16 residues. Germline V gene lookup returns CDR1 SNHLY and CDR2 FYNNEI. V was shortened by 2 bases and J by 5 bases, with 15 bases between the two germline ends. The CDR3 here is CASSESGQGGTGELFF. In DNA form, the CDR3 reads TGTGCCAGCAGTGAAAGTGGACAGGGAGGGACCGGGGAGCTGTTTTTT.

This clone appeared a few times. This CDR3 is also generated by other DNA sequences in the sample. CDR3 in DNA: TGCGCCAGCAGCCAAGAGTCCGGGGGGGCCTACAATGAGCAGTTCTTC. Its translation is CASSQESGGAYNEQFF. The chain joins TRBV4-1 to TRBJ2-1, with TRBD2 identical over 8 bases. The length of the CDR3 is 16 residues. Trimming cost V 0 bases and J 2 bases; bases outside gene matches: 3. Germline CDR1 and CDR2: MGHRA and YSYEKL.

The chain has TRBV7-8 and TRBJ2-1; 8 positions match TRBD2. Losses at the gene ends were 3 bases for V and 3 bases for J; bases not matched to a gene: 10. The germline CDR1 and CDR2 sequences are SGHVS and FQNEAQ. The CDR3 loop spans 17 amino acids. The DNA for the CDR3 is TGTGCCAGCAGCTTCGACCCCAGCGGGGGCCACTACAATGAGCAGTTCTTC. It specifies CASSFDPSGGHYNEQFF.

CDR3 nucleotide sequence: TGTGCCAGCAGTCGGGACACCCCTGGGGAGACCCAGTACTTC. Its protein is CASSRDTPGETQYF. The chain is built from TRBV25-1 and TRBJ2-5; TRBD1 might be the D (6 bases). The CDR3 covers 14 residues. The V end was cut by 5 bases, the J end by 5 bases, with 15 bases between. CDR1 and CDR2 from the germline V gene are MGHDK and SYGVNS.